This T cell receptor (beta chain) was identified in a study of blood T cell repertoires in COVID-19. The CDR3 has 11 amino acids. Germline V gives CDR1 SGHTS, CDR2 YDEGEE. V was clipped by 4 bases and J by 6 bases, with 8 bases between them. TCRdb's copy holds only in-frame clones and misses some; the assay was immunoSEQ multiplex PCR. The sample carries approximately 220,000 clones, more than 65% recorded once. This clone is a singleton in its sample. This TCR was sampled from a woman in her sixties or seventies with acute or convalescent COVID-19. The rearrangement joins TRBV5-8 to TRBJ2-7, with TRBD1 as a possible D gene (5 bases). Sequencing was performed on peripheral blood. In DNA form, the CDR3 reads TGTGCCAGCAGCCCAGGGCTCGAGCAGTACTTC. Protein: CASSPGLEQYF.